This is a list of T cell receptor beta chains from one sample in a study of human CD4 T cells and Enterobacteriaceae. Produced via immunoSEQ multiplex PCR; TCRdb's table is partial and in-frame only. This sample carries tens of thousands of clones, around four fifths of them seen once, and the ten largest clones take over 1.5%. The sequencing sample was made of memory CD4+ T cells from blood. The receptors stem from a human donor in good health. The CDR3 runs from the conserved cysteine through the conserved F or W. The D gene is left open where the match is weak. The size entry is marked missing in some rows and otherwise reads once, few, many or a size class.

v_gene: TRBV29-1; j_gene: TRBJ2-7; d_gene: TRBD1; abundance: .; CDR3nt: TGCAGCGTGGGACAGGGGACGCGCTACGAGCAGTACTTC; CDR3aa: CSVGQGTRYEQYF
v_gene: TRBV9; j_gene: TRBJ2-1; d_gene: TRBD2; abundance: .; CDR3nt: TGTGCCAGCAGCGTAGGGACTAGCGGTATCTACAATGAGCAGTTCTTC; CDR3aa: CASSVGTSGIYNEQFF
v_gene: TRBV5-4; j_gene: TRBJ2-5; d_gene: TRBD2; abundance: .; CDR3nt: TGTGCCAGCACCTCCGACGGGGGGGGCTGGGAGACCCAGTACTTC; CDR3aa: CASTSDGGGWETQYF
v_gene: TRBV6-1; j_gene: TRBJ2-4; d_gene: TRBD2; abundance: .; CDR3nt: TGTGCCAGCAGTGAATCCGGACTAGCGAGGTCCATTCAGTACTTC; CDR3aa: CASSESGLARSIQYF
v_gene: TRBV10-3; j_gene: TRBJ2-5; d_gene: .; abundance: .; CDR3nt: TGTGCCATCAGTGAGCTGGGGGAGACCCAGTACTTC; CDR3aa: CAISELGETQYF
v_gene: TRBV29-1; j_gene: TRBJ1-2; d_gene: TRBD1; abundance: .; CDR3nt: TGCAGCGTTGAGACCAGGGGGCGGGGAGGCTACACCTTC; CDR3aa: CSVETRGRGGYTF
v_gene: TRBV28; j_gene: TRBJ1-2; d_gene: TRBD1; abundance: .; CDR3nt: TGTGCCAGCAGTTTATCCGTCGGGGCAGGGGACAGCTATGGCTACACCTTC; CDR3aa: CASSLSVGAGDSYGYTF
v_gene: TRBV19; j_gene: TRBJ1-1; d_gene: TRBD1; abundance: .; CDR3nt: TGTGCCAGTTCCACGCTAACAGGGGCTGGCGAAGCTTTCTTT; CDR3aa: CASSTLTGAGEAFF
v_gene: TRBV7-2; j_gene: TRBJ2-5; d_gene: TRBD2; abundance: .; CDR3nt: TGTGCCAGCAGCCGGGGGGGAAAAGAGACCCAGTACTTC; CDR3aa: CASSRGGKETQYF
v_gene: TRBV7-9; j_gene: TRBJ1-3; d_gene: .; abundance: .; CDR3nt: TGTGCCAGCAGCCCCGGCCTAGAGGCTGGAAACACCATATATTTT; CDR3aa: CASSPGLEAGNTIYF
v_gene: TRBV6-5; j_gene: TRBJ2-5; d_gene: .; abundance: .; CDR3nt: TGTGCCAGCAGTTACAATAGGGGGGGGGAGACCCAGTACTTC; CDR3aa: CASSYNRGGETQYF
v_gene: TRBV15; j_gene: TRBJ1-1; d_gene: .; abundance: .; CDR3nt: TGTGCCACCAGCAGAGATGTAACGAACACTGAAGCTTTCTTT; CDR3aa: CATSRDVTNTEAFF
v_gene: TRBV19; j_gene: TRBJ1-5; d_gene: TRBD1; abundance: .; CDR3nt: TGTGCCAGTAGCGATACAGGGGGCCAGCCCCAGCATTTT; CDR3aa: CASSDTGGQPQHF
v_gene: TRBV7-2; j_gene: TRBJ2-7; d_gene: TRBD1; abundance: .; CDR3nt: TGTGCCAGCAGCTTTGGGGGCGGGACAGGGACATACGAGCAGTACTTC; CDR3aa: CASSFGGGTGTYEQYF
v_gene: TRBV28; j_gene: TRBJ1-3; d_gene: .; abundance: once; CDR3nt: TGTGCCAGCAGTGCGTTCCGCTCTGGAAACACCATATATTTT; CDR3aa: CASSAFRSGNTIYF
v_gene: TRBV9; j_gene: TRBJ2-1; d_gene: .; abundance: .; CDR3nt: TGTGCCAGCAGCGTAGAGTTATCGGGAGACAATGAGCAGTTCTTC; CDR3aa: CASSVELSGDNEQFF
v_gene: TRBV5-1; j_gene: TRBJ1-1; d_gene: TRBD1; abundance: .; CDR3nt: TGCGCCAGCAGCCAAATGACAGGGGCCAACACTGAAGCTTTCTTT; CDR3aa: CASSQMTGANTEAFF
v_gene: TRBV18; j_gene: TRBJ2-6; d_gene: .; abundance: .; CDR3nt: TGTGCCAGCTCACCATCGGCCACTGGGGCCAACGTCCTGACTTTC; CDR3aa: CASSPSATGANVLTF
v_gene: TRBV27; j_gene: TRBJ1-2; d_gene: .; abundance: few; CDR3nt: TGTGCCAGCAAAAACCCAAGTGATGGCTACACCTTC; CDR3aa: CASKNPSDGYTF
v_gene: TRBV11-2; j_gene: TRBJ1-1; d_gene: .; abundance: .; CDR3nt: TGTGCCAGCAGCTTTCTAGGTTCCAACAAAGCTTTCTTT; CDR3aa: CASSFLGSNKAFF
v_gene: TRBV5-6; j_gene: TRBJ2-1; d_gene: TRBD2; abundance: .; CDR3nt: TGTGCCAGCAGCCGTAGGGGGACTAGCGGCGATTTCTCCTACAATGAGCAGTTCTTC; CDR3aa: CASSRRGTSGDFSYNEQFF
v_gene: TRBV6-6; j_gene: TRBJ2-7; d_gene: .; abundance: .; CDR3nt: TGTGCCAGTTCCGGAGGGGGCTACGAGCAGTACTTC; CDR3aa: CASSGGGYEQYF
v_gene: TRBV20-1; j_gene: TRBJ1-2; d_gene: .; abundance: .; CDR3nt: TGCAGTGGCAGTCCGAACTATGGCTACACCTTC; CDR3aa: CSGSPNYGYTF
v_gene: TRBV19; j_gene: TRBJ2-2; d_gene: TRBD1; abundance: .; CDR3nt: TGTGCCAGTAGTACGTACGCCGGGACAGGGAACACCGGGGAGCTGTTTTTT; CDR3aa: CASSTYAGTGNTGELFF
v_gene: TRBV19; j_gene: TRBJ1-5; d_gene: .; abundance: .; CDR3nt: TGTGCCAGTAGTCGACCCGTCCCCAATCAGCCCCAGCATTTT; CDR3aa: CASSRPVPNQPQHF
v_gene: TRBV5-1; j_gene: TRBJ1-1; d_gene: .; abundance: .; CDR3nt: TGCGCCAGCAGTTTGGGGTTCGTGGGGGGCCGGGTGAACACTGAAGCTTTCTTT; CDR3aa: CASSLGFVGGRVNTEAFF
v_gene: TRBV6-6; j_gene: TRBJ2-2; d_gene: .; abundance: .; CDR3nt: TGTGCCAGCAGAGCCATCGGGGCGTCCGGGGAGCTGTTTTTT; CDR3aa: CASRAIGASGELFF
v_gene: TRBV7-8; j_gene: TRBJ2-6; d_gene: TRBD1; abundance: .; CDR3nt: TGTGCCAGCAGCGGAACCGGGACAGGAAGCTCTGGGGCCAACGTCCTGACTTTC; CDR3aa: CASSGTGTGSSGANVLTF
v_gene: TRBV6-6; j_gene: TRBJ2-3; d_gene: .; abundance: .; CDR3nt: TGTGCCAGCAGTTACCCCCAGACTAGCACAGATACGCAGTATTTT; CDR3aa: CASSYPQTSTDTQYF
v_gene: TRBV27; j_gene: TRBJ2-2; d_gene: .; abundance: .; CDR3nt: TGTGCCAGCAGTTTATACACCGGGGAGCTGTTTTTT; CDR3aa: CASSLYTGELFF
v_gene: TRBV6-1; j_gene: TRBJ2-1; d_gene: .; abundance: once; CDR3nt: TGTGCCAGCAGTGATACACGGTCCGACCTGGGGGAGCAGTTCTTC; CDR3aa: CASSDTRSDLGEQFF
v_gene: TRBV6-6; j_gene: TRBJ1-2; d_gene: .; abundance: .; CDR3nt: TGTGCCAGCAGTTACAGTGGGACGGTGTATGGCTACACCTTC; CDR3aa: CASSYSGTVYGYTF
v_gene: TRBV7-3; j_gene: TRBJ2-7; d_gene: .; abundance: .; CDR3nt: TGTGCCAGCAGCTTAACCCCCGGGACGGTCTCCTACGAGCAGTACTTC; CDR3aa: CASSLTPGTVSYEQYF
v_gene: TRBV5-4; j_gene: TRBJ2-7; d_gene: TRBD2; abundance: .; CDR3nt: TGTGCCAGCAGTTCCGGGACTAGCTCCTACGAGCAGTACTTC; CDR3aa: CASSSGTSSYEQYF
v_gene: TRBV7-3; j_gene: TRBJ2-2; d_gene: TRBD1; abundance: .; CDR3nt: TGTGCCAGCAGCCTCTTCCCCACAGGGGCAAACACCGGGGAGCTGTTTTTT; CDR3aa: CASSLFPTGANTGELFF
v_gene: TRBV10-3; j_gene: TRBJ2-1; d_gene: .; abundance: .; CDR3nt: TGTGCCATCAGTGTGTCCCTTGAGAATGAGCAGTTCTTC; CDR3aa: CAISVSLENEQFF
v_gene: TRBV30; j_gene: TRBJ2-3; d_gene: .; abundance: .; CDR3nt: TGTGCCCTGGAGGCCAGAGCCACAGATACGCAGTATTTT; CDR3aa: CALEARATDTQYF
v_gene: TRBV6-1; j_gene: TRBJ1-5; d_gene: .; abundance: few; CDR3nt: TGTGCCAGCAGTGATCAGGGTGGGAGCAATCAGCCCCAGCATTTT; CDR3aa: CASSDQGGSNQPQHF
v_gene: TRBV7-3; j_gene: TRBJ2-5; d_gene: TRBD1; abundance: .; CDR3nt: TGTGCCAGCAGTCGGACAGGGGGCCTGGAGACCCAGTACTTC; CDR3aa: CASSRTGGLETQYF
v_gene: TRBV29-1; j_gene: TRBJ2-1; d_gene: TRBD2; abundance: .; CDR3nt: TGCAGCGTCCGGGTTAGCGGGAGCTCCTACAATGAGCAGTTCTTC; CDR3aa: CSVRVSGSSYNEQFF
v_gene: TRBV27; j_gene: TRBJ2-2; d_gene: TRBD1; abundance: .; CDR3nt: TGTGCCCTCGCGATTCCAACGGGACAGGGGGCCGGCGGGGAGCTGTTTTTT; CDR3aa: CALAIPTGQGAGGELFF
v_gene: TRBV7-9; j_gene: TRBJ2-3; d_gene: .; abundance: .; CDR3nt: TGTGCCAGCAGCTTCCCCCGGGGGCAGGGGTTAGATACGCAGTATTTT; CDR3aa: CASSFPRGQGLDTQYF
v_gene: TRBV18; j_gene: TRBJ1-1; d_gene: TRBD1; abundance: .; CDR3nt: TGTGCCAGCTCCCCAGGGACAGGGGCGATAGAAGCTTTCTTT; CDR3aa: CASSPGTGAIEAFF
v_gene: TRBV2; j_gene: TRBJ2-1; d_gene: .; abundance: .; CDR3nt: TGTGCCAGCAGGAGGTTGAACAACAATGAGCAGTTCTTC; CDR3aa: CASRRLNNNEQFF
v_gene: TRBV9; j_gene: TRBJ1-4; d_gene: .; abundance: .; CDR3nt: TGTGCCAGCAGCGTAGCGCTGGGGGCCTCCAGGGATGAAAAACTGTTTTTT; CDR3aa: CASSVALGASRDEKLFF
v_gene: TRBV29-1; j_gene: TRBJ2-5; d_gene: .; abundance: .; CDR3nt: TGCAGCGTTTCCCCAGGGTCGACGGAGACCCAGTACTTC; CDR3aa: CSVSPGSTETQYF
v_gene: TRBV10-1; j_gene: TRBJ2-2; d_gene: .; abundance: .; CDR3nt: TGCGCCAGTACCGAGGTGATCGCCGGGGAGCTGTTTTTT; CDR3aa: CASTEVIAGELFF
v_gene: TRBV6-1; j_gene: TRBJ1-4; d_gene: TRBD1; abundance: .; CDR3nt: TGTGCCAGCAGGGGACAGGGAGCAACTAATGAAAAACTGTTTTTT; CDR3aa: CASRGQGATNEKLFF
v_gene: TRBV29-1; j_gene: TRBJ1-5; d_gene: TRBD1; abundance: .; CDR3nt: TGCAGCGTTTCGGAGGGACAGGGGAACAATCAGCCCCAGCATTTT; CDR3aa: CSVSEGQGNNQPQHF
v_gene: TRBV5-4; j_gene: TRBJ2-3; d_gene: TRBD2; abundance: .; CDR3nt: TGTGCCAGCAGCTTGGCAGGGACTAGGGTGACAGATACGCAGTATTTT; CDR3aa: CASSLAGTRVTDTQYF
v_gene: TRBV9; j_gene: TRBJ2-3; d_gene: .; abundance: .; CDR3nt: TGTGCCAGCAGCGGGGGGCCTGGAGATACGCAGTATTTT; CDR3aa: CASSGGPGDTQYF